This is a list of T cell receptor beta chains from one sample in a study of cytomegalovirus exposure and HLA in healthy donors. Method: immunoSEQ multiplex PCR; TCRdb's copy keeps in-frame clones and lacks some. The sample comprises some 130,000 clones, approximately 84% of which are singletons, and about 27% rests with the top ten. Sequenced: PBMCs. These receptors came from a man aged 25-40 years in good health and CMV-seropositive. The CDR3 runs from the conserved cysteine through the conserved F or W. D genes are given only for firm matches. Clone sizes are given selectively: once, few, many, or a class where the clone is expanded.

v_gene: TRBV4-2; abundance: NA; j_gene: TRBJ2-5; d_gene: TRBD2; CDR3nt: TGTGCCAGCAGCCTCGGACTAGCGGGGGCAAGGGAGGAGACCCAGTACTTC; CDR3aa: CASSLGLAGAREETQYF
v_gene: TRBV5-1; abundance: NA; j_gene: TRBJ2-2; d_gene: TRBD2; CDR3nt: TGCGCCAGCAGATCCGGGACTAGCGGGGGCGGCACCGGGGAGCTGTTTTTT; CDR3aa: CASRSGTSGGGTGELFF
v_gene: TRBV6-5; abundance: NA; j_gene: TRBJ1-4; d_gene: NA; CDR3nt: TGTGCCAGCAGTTACAGGCAGGGTCGTAATGAAAAACTGTTTTTT; CDR3aa: CASSYRQGRNEKLFF
v_gene: TRBV14; abundance: NA; j_gene: TRBJ1-6; d_gene: NA; CDR3nt: TGTGCCAGCAGCCAAGAACCCCAGATCTCCTATAATTCACCCCTCCACTTT; CDR3aa: CASSQEPQISYNSPLHF
v_gene: TRBV30; abundance: NA; j_gene: TRBJ2-2; d_gene: NA; CDR3nt: TGTGCCGGGTCGGTGGGGGGGAACACCGGGGAGCTGTTTTTT; CDR3aa: CAGSVGGNTGELFF
v_gene: TRBV5-6; abundance: NA; j_gene: TRBJ2-3; d_gene: TRBD2; CDR3nt: TGTGCCAGCATCACTCTGGGGACTAGCGGGGGGAGAGATACGCAGTATTTT; CDR3aa: CASITLGTSGGRDTQYF
v_gene: TRBV27; abundance: NA; j_gene: TRBJ2-7; d_gene: TRBD1; CDR3nt: TGTGCCACCCAGGGGGTCTACGAGCAGTACTTC; CDR3aa: CATQGVYEQYF
v_gene: TRBV7-9; abundance: NA; j_gene: TRBJ1-5; d_gene: TRBD1; CDR3nt: TGTGCCAGCAGCCGTGACAGGGGTGATCAGCCCCAGCATTTT; CDR3aa: CASSRDRGDQPQHF
v_gene: TRBV7-3; abundance: NA; j_gene: TRBJ1-6; d_gene: NA; CDR3nt: TGTGCCAGCAGCTTAACGGCGGGGTGGGCTTCACCCCTCCACTTT; CDR3aa: CASSLTAGWASPLHF
v_gene: TRBV9; abundance: NA; j_gene: TRBJ2-1; d_gene: TRBD2; CDR3nt: TGTGCCAGCAGCGTGACCGGGACTAGCGGGAGGATCCATGAGCAGTTCTTC; CDR3aa: CASSVTGTSGRIHEQFF
v_gene: TRBV5-1; abundance: NA; j_gene: TRBJ1-5; d_gene: NA; CDR3nt: TGCGCCAGCAGCTTGGGAAAAGAGAATCAGCCCCAGCATTTT; CDR3aa: CASSLGKENQPQHF
v_gene: TRBV5-1; abundance: NA; j_gene: TRBJ2-6; d_gene: TRBD1; CDR3nt: TGCGCCAGCAGCCCGACAGGGGGCTCTGGGGCCAACGTCCTGACTTTC; CDR3aa: CASSPTGGSGANVLTF
v_gene: TRBV5-4; abundance: NA; j_gene: TRBJ2-7; d_gene: TRBD1; CDR3nt: TGTGCCAGCAGCTCTCGCGGACAGGGGAGGGGCGAGCAGTACTTC; CDR3aa: CASSSRGQGRGEQYF
v_gene: TRBV5-1; abundance: once; j_gene: TRBJ2-4; d_gene: TRBD1; CDR3nt: TGCGCCAGCAGCTTGGTCCCAGGGGGCGCAAGGGCAGGCATTCAGTACTTC; CDR3aa: CASSLVPGGARAGIQYF
v_gene: TRBV7-9; abundance: NA; j_gene: TRBJ2-7; d_gene: NA; CDR3nt: TGTGCCAGCAGCTTAGTCGGCGAGCAGTACTTC; CDR3aa: CASSLVGEQYF
v_gene: TRBV4-3; abundance: NA; j_gene: TRBJ1-4; d_gene: TRBD1; CDR3nt: TGCGCCAGCAGCCAAGAGCCCCCCGGGACAGGGTATAAGGGTGAAAAACTGTTTTTT; CDR3aa: CASSQEPPGTGYKGEKLFF
v_gene: TRBV21-1; abundance: few; j_gene: TRBJ2-7; d_gene: NA; CDR3nt: TGTGCCAGCAGCCCCCGGACTAGGTTACCCTACGAGCAGTACTTC; CDR3aa: CASSPRTRLPYEQYF
v_gene: TRBV6-1; abundance: NA; j_gene: TRBJ2-3; d_gene: NA; CDR3nt: TGTGCCAGCAGTGGAGCCCGGGTTGGCGATACGCAGTATTTT; CDR3aa: CASSGARVGDTQYF
v_gene: TRBV7-2; abundance: few; j_gene: TRBJ1-2; d_gene: NA; CDR3nt: TGTGCCATCAATCTCCGGGGTGCGGGCTACACCTTC; CDR3aa: CAINLRGAGYTF
v_gene: TRBV28; abundance: NA; j_gene: TRBJ1-1; d_gene: TRBD1; CDR3nt: TGTGCCAGCAGTTTACCGGCAACAGGGGGCACTGAAGCTTTCTTT; CDR3aa: CASSLPATGGTEAFF
v_gene: TRBV11-3; abundance: few; j_gene: TRBJ2-3; d_gene: NA; CDR3nt: TGTGCCAGCAGTCCTGGCGGTGAGTGGAAGCAGTATTTT; CDR3aa: CASSPGGEWKQYF
v_gene: TRBV7-2; abundance: NA; j_gene: TRBJ1-2; d_gene: TRBD1; CDR3nt: TGTGCCAGCAGCCCGGGACAGGGGGCCGGTGGCTACACCTTC; CDR3aa: CASSPGQGAGGYTF
v_gene: TRBV4-3; abundance: NA; j_gene: TRBJ1-5; d_gene: NA; CDR3nt: TGCGCCAGCAGCCAGGGAGTGCGAGGTGAGCCCCAGCATTTT; CDR3aa: CASSQGVRGEPQHF
v_gene: TRBV27; abundance: NA; j_gene: TRBJ2-3; d_gene: NA; CDR3nt: TGTGCCAGCAGTCAACTGGGGGGGCGGGCCGGGACGCAGTATTTT; CDR3aa: CASSQLGGRAGTQYF
v_gene: TRBV30; abundance: few; j_gene: TRBJ2-2; d_gene: TRBD2; CDR3nt: TGTGCCCGAACTCTAGCGGGAGGGAACACCGGGGAGCTGTTTTTT; CDR3aa: CARTLAGGNTGELFF
v_gene: TRBV12-2; abundance: NA; j_gene: TRBJ1-3; d_gene: NA; CDR3nt: TGTGCAAGTCGCTTAGATTTGGCCAACACCATATATTTT; CDR3aa: CASRLDLANTIYF